Below, 32 T cell receptor beta chains from the same sample are listed, as sequenced in a study of T-cell reconstitution after alpha-beta-depleted transplantation in children. TCRbeta library construction was performed incorporating unique molecular identifiers. TCRdb recomputed calls from the PCR reads with MiXCR, one row per CDR3 protein. The sample has about 690,000 distinct CDR3 sequences, around a sixth seen once; the top ten hold under 1.2%. The input for sequencing was PBMCs from the stem cell graft donor, taken from the stem cell graft. Receptor source: a human donor who donated a stem cell graft to a child with acute myeloid leukemia.

This clonotype was recorded at least ten times. V and J are TRBV20-1 and TRBJ1-6; possibly TRBD1 for D (6 bases). The V and J ends lost 6 bases and 9 bases respectively, with 18 bases between them. The germline CDR1 and CDR2 sequences are DFQATT and SNEGSKA (reference sequence). This CDR3 is 14 amino acids long. The CDR3 sequence is CSARSGGGGSPLHF. CDR3 sequence (DNA): TGCAGTGCCCGCTCCGGGGGAGGGGGTTCACCCCTCCACTTT.

This clonotype was observed many times. The rearrangement links TRBV6-5 to TRBJ2-3, with D possibly TRBD1 on 5 matching bases. This CDR3 contains 16 residues. Germline V gives CDR1 MNHEY, CDR2 SVGAGI. Trimming shortened V by 4 bases and J by 2 bases, and 16 bases separated the two germline ends. The CDR3 here is CASSFRQPSITDTQYF. CDR3 nucleotide sequence: TGTGCCAGCAGTTTCAGACAGCCCTCTATCACAGATACGCAGTATTTT.

This clonotype was counted many times. V is TRBV12-3 or TRBV12-4 and J is TRBJ2-7, with D uncertain. The V and J ends lost 3 bases and 4 bases respectively, with 10 bases between them. The CDR3 loop spans 13 amino acids. The CDR3 loop is CASSFSDGYEQYF. The DNA for the CDR3 is TGTGCCAGCAGTTTCTCGGATGGGTACGAGCAGTACTTC.

This clonotype appeared many times. The rearrangement joins TRBV20-1 to TRBJ1-6; D remains ambiguous. V lost 5 bases and J 0 bases, leaving 11 bases between the germline ends. This CDR3 spans 15 amino acids. CDR1 and CDR2 (germline): DFQATT, SNEGSKA (reference sequence). CDR3 protein: CSAPGRSSYNSPLHF. The CDR3, as DNA: TGCAGTGCTCCTGGAAGGAGCTCCTATAATTCACCCCTCCACTTT.

This clonotype was observed at least ten times. V usage is TRBV20-1 and J usage is TRBJ2-2, with D possibly TRBD2 on 5 matching bases. V was pared by 0 bases and J by 7 bases, with 21 bases between. CDR3 length equals 17 residues. The germline CDR1 and CDR2 sequences are DFQATT and SNEGSKA (reference sequence). This chain's CDR3 is CSARDLKSGGKGGELFF. CDR3 sequence (DNA): TGCAGTGCTAGAGATCTAAAGTCCGGAGGAAAAGGCGGGGAGCTGTTTTTT.

At least ten counts were recorded for this clonotype. V and J are TRBV20-1 and TRBJ1-6, with a tentative D call TRBD1 (5 bases). The CDR3 is 15 amino acids. The ends were cut back, 3 bases at V and 2 bases at J, with 11 bases in the middle. Germline assignment: CDR1 DFQATT and CDR2 SNEGSKA (reference sequence). CDR3 sequence: CSASRDRTYNSPLHF. In DNA, the CDR3 is TGCAGTGCTAGCAGGGATCGGACCTATAATTCACCCCTCCACTTT.

This clonotype occurred many times. The J gene is TRBJ1-4, the V gene TRBV20-1; D ambiguous. CDR1 is DFQATT and CDR2 is SNEGSKA in the germline V gene (reference sequence). The V end lost 0 bases, the J end lost 0 bases, and 11 bases lay between the germline ends. The CDR3 is 16 amino acids. CDR3 in amino acids: CSARERVVATNEKLFF. Here the CDR3 DNA reads TGCAGTGCTAGAGAGAGGGTAGTCGCAACTAATGAAAAACTGTTTTTT.

This clonotype occurred many times. This chain links TRBV9 with TRBJ2-7, with D uncertain. V gave up 4 bases and J gave up 7 bases, with 15 bases separating them. The germline V gene encodes CDR1 SGDLS and CDR2 YYNGEE. This CDR3 region has 13 residues. CDR3 loop: CASSPQTVGEQYF. The CDR3 DNA reads as TGTGCCAGCAGCCCGCAGACGGTTGGGGAGCAGTACTTC.

This clonotype was seen at least ten times. V usage is TRBV20-1 and J usage is TRBJ1-6; 9 bases are a match to TRBD1. The CDR3 totals 15 residues. Trimming took 4 bases from V and 8 from J; bases not matched to a gene: 9. The germline CDR1 and CDR2 sequences are DFQATT and SNEGSKA (reference sequence). The CDR3 sequence: CSATRFTGGDSPLHF. The CDR3 nucleotides are TGCAGTGCTACCAGATTTACAGGGGGCGATTCACCCCTCCACTTT.

This clonotype has more than one count but fewer than ten. The gene calls are TRBV5-1 and TRBJ2-1, with TRBD1 matching over 9 bases. The length of the CDR3 is 17 residues. Germline V gene lookup returns CDR1 SGHRS and CDR2 YFSETQ. V lost 5 bases, J lost 3 bases, and 12 bases stayed unmatched. This CDR3 reads CASSQPPTGGGYNEQFF. DNA for the CDR3: TGCGCCAGCAGTCAACCCCCAACAGGGGGCGGCTACAATGAGCAGTTCTTC.

The chain recombines TRBV20-1 with TRBJ2-3, with D uncertain. This CDR3 is built from 15 residues. The germline V gene has CDR1 DFQATT and CDR2 SNEGSKA (reference sequence). Trimming shortened V by 0 bases and J by 3 bases, and 13 bases separated the two germline ends. The CDR3 protein is CSARDSRSRTDTQYF. The DNA for the CDR3 is TGCAGTGCTAGAGATTCCCGGAGCAGGACAGATACGCAGTATTTT.

The J gene is TRBJ1-6, the V gene TRBV11-1; a possible D gene is TRBD1 (6 bases). CDR3 length: 18 amino acids. Germline V CDR1 and CDR2: SGHAT, FQDESV (reference sequence). V was trimmed by 5 bases and J by 0 bases, leaving 17 bases between them. This chain's CDR3 is CASSPITGPSSYNSPLHF. In nucleotides, the CDR3 is TGTGCCAGCAGCCCTATAACAGGGCCCAGCTCCTATAATTCACCCCTCCACTTT.

The chain has TRBV29-1 and TRBJ1-1, with a tentative D call TRBD1 (5 bases). Germline CDR1 and CDR2: SQVTM and ANQGSEA. Between the trimmed V and J ends, which lost 3 bases and 0 bases, there was a span of 17 bases. This CDR3 spans 16 amino acids. This chain's CDR3 is CSVEGPARVMNTEAFF. DNA of the CDR3: TGCAGCGTTGAGGGGCCGGCTCGTGTTATGAACACTGAAGCTTTCTTT.

V gene TRBV20-1 combines with J gene TRBJ1-2; a weak D match, TRBD1 (5 bases). With 1 base removed from V and 4 bases from J, the gap between germline ends came to 13 bases. Germline values: CDR1 DFQATT, CDR2 SNEGSKA (reference sequence). The CDR3 runs 14 residues. Here the CDR3 DNA reads TGCAGTGCTAGAGGGGGGACGATAGGCTATGGCTACACCTTC. This encodes CSARGGTIGYGYTF.

This clonotype came up many times. The chain is built from TRBV10-3 and TRBJ2-5; TRBD1 might be the D (6 bases). This CDR3 is built from 14 residues. The V gene lost 6 bases and the J gene lost 5 bases, with 16 bases spanning the gap. CDR1 ENHRY and CDR2 SYGVKD come from the germline V gene. The CDR3 reads CAIRAPGQGETQYF. The CDR3 DNA sequence: TGTGCCATCAGGGCGCCGGGACAAGGGGAGACCCAGTACTTC.

The sample holds many counts of this clonotype. The chain links TRBV5-5 to TRBJ2-3, with a weak D call TRBD2 (6 bases). CDR1 is SGHKS and CDR2 is YYEKEE in the germline V gene (reference sequence). This CDR3 contains 15 residues. Deletions cut 4 bases from V and 1 base from J, with 13 bases between. For the CDR3, the DNA is TGTGCCAGCAGCGTGCGCGGGGAGGGCACAGATACGCAGTATTTT. It translates to CASSVRGEGTDTQYF.

V usage is TRBV4-3 and J usage is TRBJ1-1, with D unclear. Trimming shortened V by 1 base and J by 6 bases, and 9 bases separated the two germline ends. Per the germline V gene, CDR1 is LGHNA and CDR2 is YSLEER. The CDR3 has 13 residues. The CDR3 spells CASSQGAGSEAFF. As DNA, the CDR3 is TGCGCCAGCAGCCAAGGAGCCGGCTCTGAAGCTTTCTTT.

This clonotype was recorded a few times. The chain carries TRBV7-2 and TRBJ1-3, with D perhaps TRBD1 (6 bases). Trimming left V 4 bases short and J 0 bases short, with 10 bases between. The CDR3 covers 15 residues. Germline V gene lookup returns CDR1 SGHTA and CDR2 FQGNSA. The CDR3: CASSYSTGSGNTIYF. In nucleotides, the CDR3 is TGTGCCAGCAGCTACTCGACAGGCTCTGGAAACACCATATATTTT.

Notes on this clonotype: A much larger clone differs from this one at a single base, so this may be a read error. The DNA for the CDR3 is TGCAGTGCTAGAGCAAGGACTCTTAAGTTCTTC. It is translated as CSARARTLKFF. The J gene is TRBJ2-1, the V gene TRBV20-1; D may be TRBD2 (5 bases). The germline V gene encodes CDR1 DFQATT and CDR2 SNEGSKA (reference sequence). Trimming removed 1 base at V and 14 bases at J, with 12 bases between. The CDR3 length is 11 residues.

This clonotype was detected only a few times. The V call is TRBV7-2, the J call TRBJ2-7; no firm D call. Germline loops: CDR1 SGHTA, CDR2 FQGNSA. V lost 3 bases to trimming and J lost 3 bases, with 9 bases between them. CDR3 size: 13 residues. Here the CDR3 DNA reads TGTGCCAGCAGCTTCTTAACGGTCTACGAGCAGTACTTC. Its protein is CASSFLTVYEQYF.

The gene calls are TRBV4-1 and TRBJ2-7; D is unclear. The length of the CDR3 is 15 residues. V dropped 5 bases and J dropped 1 base, with 15 bases sitting between them. Germline loops: CDR1 MGHRA, CDR2 YSYEKL. The CDR3 region is CASSEGVEGSYEQYV. The CDR3 coding sequence is TGCGCCAGCAGCGAAGGAGTGGAAGGTTCCTACGAGCAGTACGTC.

This clonotype was detected many times. V gene TRBV29-1 combines with J gene TRBJ1-1; D uncertain. The CDR3 runs 8 residues. Deletions cut 3 bases from V and 11 bases from J, with 4 bases between. CDR1 is SQVTM, CDR2 ANQGSEA, per germline. Here the CDR3 DNA reads TGCAGCGTTGAGGGGGCTTTCTTT. Translation gives CSVEGAFF.

Many counts were recorded for this clonotype. V gene TRBV12-3 or TRBV12-4 combines with J gene TRBJ2-7, with TRBD1 matching 7 bases. V shed 3 bases and J 1 base; nucleotides not matched to a gene: 6. The CDR3 is made up of 15 amino acids. CDR3 in amino acids: CASSFRGGPSYEQYV. The CDR3 region has the DNA TGTGCCAGCAGTTTTAGAGGGGGCCCTTCCTACGAGCAGTACGTC.

This clonotype has more than one count but fewer than ten. V is TRBV29-1 and J is TRBJ1-1; D unclear. The CDR3 sequence is 13 residues long. Trimming cost V 6 bases and J 3 bases, with 14 bases left between them. The germline V gene encodes CDR1 SQVTM and CDR2 ANQGSEA. CDR3 sequence (DNA): TGCAGCGTGGCCGGGAAGTTATACACTGAAGCTTTCTTT. Protein: CSVAGKLYTEAFF.

This clonotype showed up many times. This chain uses TRBV6-5 with TRBJ1-2; TRBD1 might be the D (5 bases). Germline CDR1 is MNHEY and CDR2 is SVGAGI. This CDR3 region has 15 residues. V lost 0 bases and J 4 bases, leaving 12 bases between the germline ends. As DNA, the CDR3 is TGTGCCAGCAGTTACTCGGGCAGGGTTGGCTATGGCTACACCTTC. Translation: CASSYSGRVGYGYTF.

This clonotype showed up many times. V usage is TRBV20-1 and J usage is TRBJ2-5; D is possibly TRBD1 (5 bases). The germline gives CDR1 DFQATT, CDR2 SNEGSKA (reference sequence). With 3 bases removed from V and 5 bases from J, the gap between germline ends came to 13 bases. The CDR3 covers 13 residues. CDR3 in amino acids: CSASADTWETQYF. The CDR3 DNA follows: TGCAGTGCTAGTGCGGACACATGGGAGACCCAGTACTTC.

This CDR3 is CASSLGRASSYNEQFF. The CDR3 DNA is TGTGCCAGCAGCTTAGGTCGGGCGAGCTCCTACAATGAGCAGTTCTTC. The chain uses TRBV7-6 and TRBJ2-1; unclear D gene. This CDR3 has 16 amino acids. Germline CDR1 SGHVS, CDR2 FNYEAQ. Trimming pared 1 base from V and 0 bases from J, leaving 10 bases between.

For this clonotype: Compared with germline, one end of the junction differs, possibly owing to a read error. The chain uses TRBV6-5 and TRBJ1-1, with 10 positions matching TRBD1. In germline, CDR1 is MNHEY, CDR2 SVGAGI. The CDR3 loop spans 15 amino acids. The CDR3 is CASSYPGQGNTDAFF. The CDR3 coding sequence is TGTGCCAGCAGTTATCCGGGACAGGGGAACACTGACGCTTTCTTT.

This clonotype has just a few counts. The rearrangement links TRBV6-5 to TRBJ1-5, with D maybe TRBD1 (5 bases). Germline CDR1 is MNHEY and CDR2 is SVGAGI. The ends were cut back, 2 bases at V and 0 bases at J, with 14 bases in the middle. The CDR3 totals 17 residues. CDR3 coding DNA: TGTGCCAGCAGTTACATTAGACAGACGTATAGCAATCAGCCCCAGCATTTT. This sequence encodes CASSYIRQTYSNQPQHF.

This clonotype was seen at least ten times. The chain uses TRBV4-3 and TRBJ2-3; the D gene is possibly TRBD1 (6 bases). This CDR3 contains 14 residues. With 4 bases removed from V and 4 bases from J, the gap between germline ends came to 12 bases. CDR1 and CDR2 (germline): LGHNA, YSLEER. CDR3 sequence (DNA): TGCGCCAGCAGCCCCTATCCAGGGGCAGATACGCAGTATTTT. Its translation is CASSPYPGADTQYF.

The chain has TRBV20-1 and TRBJ2-1; TRBD2 aligns across 9 bases. J was trimmed by 6 bases and V by 3 bases; bases with no gene match: 6. The germline CDR1 and CDR2 sequences are DFQATT and SNEGSKA (reference sequence). CDR3 length: 14 amino acids. As DNA, the CDR3 is TGCAGTGCTAGGAAGCGGGGGGCCGCCAATGAGCAGTTCTTC. As protein: CSARKRGAANEQFF.

In its sample, this clonotype was seen many times. The CDR3 DNA is TGTGCCAGCAGTTACGGGCAGGTTACTTTCTACGAGCAGTACGTC. Its translation: CASSYGQVTFYEQYV. This chain joins TRBV6-2 or TRBV6-3 and TRBJ2-7; D gene ambiguous. Trimming cost V 2 bases and J 3 bases, with 14 bases left between them. The germline CDR1 and CDR2 sequences are MNHEY and SVGEGT. The CDR3 length is 15 residues.